Below are 11 T cell receptor beta chains sequenced from a single sample in a study of cytomegalovirus exposure and HLA in healthy donors. PCR employed 60 Vbeta and 13 Jbeta primers. Sequencing was performed with immunoSEQ multiplex PCR; in TCRdb, only in-frame clones are kept and a portion is missing. The profile covers 70,000 to 90,000 clones, with approximately 82% appearing a single time and approximately 2.1% taken by the ten largest. The sample comprised PBMCs. Every receptor here comes from a man aged 35-49 years in good health and CMV-seronegative.

This clone was counted a single time. CDR3 sequence: CASSPRGRGSEKLFF. The CDR3 nucleotides read TGTGCCAGCAGTCCCCGAGGCAGGGGCTCTGAAAAACTGTTTTTT. The chain uses TRBV27 and TRBJ1-4, with D tentatively TRBD1 (6 bases). V lost 5 bases to trimming and J lost 7 bases, with 17 bases between them. This CDR3 has 15 residues. Germline CDR1 and CDR2: MNHEY and SMNVEV (reference sequence).

Notes on this clone: The junction differs from germline at one of its ends, possibly a read error. The gene calls are TRBV5-1 and TRBJ1-1; D gene unclear. Germline V gene sequence: CDR1 SGHRS, CDR2 YFSETQ. The CDR3 has 13 amino acids. The CDR3 bases are TGCGCCAGCGGCTTGGTAATGAACACTGAAGCTTTCTTT. This encodes CASGLVMNTEAFF.

The chain uses TRBV6-5 and TRBJ2-1, with TRBD2 identical over 7 bases. J lost 3 bases, V lost 2 bases, and 4 bases had no gene match. This CDR3 is built from 15 residues. Germline V lookup: CDR1 MNHEY, CDR2 SVGAGI. This chain's CDR3 is CASSYRGRDYNEQFF. Written as DNA, the CDR3 is TGTGCCAGCAGTTACCGTGGGAGGGACTACAATGAGCAGTTCTTC.

This sequence joins TRBV23-1 and TRBJ2-7, with 9 bases fitting TRBD1. TRBV23-1 is designated an ORF whose function remains uncertain. V lost 2 bases to trimming and J lost 7 bases; unmatched junction nucleotides: 18. The CDR3 loop spans 18 amino acids. The CDR3 is CASSQPRCRKQGAREQYF. CDR3 DNA: TGCGCCAGCAGTCAACCCCGCTGCCGGAAACAGGGGGCGCGGGAGCAGTACTTC.

This clone has just a few counts. The V and J genes are TRBV6-6 and TRBJ1-2, with 7 bases that match TRBD1. Germline CDR1 reads MNHNY; CDR2 reads SVGAGI (reference sequence). J gave up 4 bases and V 10 bases, and 12 bases lay outside the gene matches. CDR3 length: 14 residues. DNA of the CDR3: TGTGCCACCAGACTGGGAGGACAGGTCTATGGCTACACCTTC. This codes for CATRLGGQVYGYTF.

The chain links TRBV28 to TRBJ1-1; possibly TRBD1 for D (5 bases). CDR1 is MDHEN, CDR2 SYDVKM, per germline. CDR3 size: 13 residues. V shed 7 bases and J shed 4 bases, with 13 bases lying between them. This CDR3 reads CASINGGVTEAFF. The CDR3 DNA reads as TGTGCCAGCATTAACGGAGGGGTCACTGAAGCTTTCTTT.

The rearrangement uses TRBV7-9 and TRBJ1-5; no reliable D call. Germline CDR1 reads SEHNR; CDR2 reads FQNEAQ (reference sequence). The CDR3 spans 13 residues. V gave up 4 bases and J gave up 4 bases, with 8 bases separating them. CDR3 in DNA: TGTGCCAGCAGCTCCTCCGGGAATCAGCCCCAGCATTTT. Encoded protein: CASSSSGNQPQHF.

This clone is a singleton in its sample. This chain links TRBV19 with TRBJ2-3; 13 nucleotides agree with TRBD2. V shed 5 bases and J 6 bases; nucleotides not matched to a gene: 8. The CDR3 has 16 residues. Per the germline V gene, CDR1 is LNHDA and CDR2 is SQIVND (reference sequence). In DNA, the CDR3 is TGTGCCAGTAGTGCGACTAGGACTAGCGGGAGTGATACGCAGTATTTT. Amino acids: CASSATRTSGSDTQYF. Supplemented by reference TRBV19 and TRBJ2-3, the full variable domain reads DGGITQSPKYLFRKEGQNVTLSCEQNLNHDAMYWYRQDPGQGLRLIYYSQIVNDFQKGDIAEGYSVSREKKESFPLTVTSAQKNPTAFYLCASSATRTSGSDTQYFGPGTRLTVL.

The sample holds one count of this clone. The chain links TRBV5-1 to TRBJ2-7; D remains unclear. CDR1 and CDR2 (germline): SGHRS, YFSETQ. The CDR3 contains 14 residues. Trimming cost V 2 bases and J 1 base, with 10 bases left between them. The chain's CDR3 is CASSFAGTSYEQYF. CDR3 nucleotides: TGCGCCAGCAGCTTCGCAGGAACATCCTACGAGCAGTACTTC.

The chain links TRBV19 to TRBJ1-2; tentative D call: TRBD1 (5 bases). The length of the CDR3 is 13 residues. V lost 9 bases and J 5 bases, leaving 16 bases between the germline ends. The germline V gene has CDR1 LNHDA and CDR2 SQIVND (reference sequence). The CDR3 nucleotides read TGTGCCAGCGCAGGGTTAAGGAGTTATGGCTACACCTTC. Encoded protein: CASAGLRSYGYTF.

The chain joins TRBV5-6 to TRBJ1-1, with 9 bases lining up with TRBD1. The CDR3 is 15 residues long. Trimming removed 4 bases from V and 0 bases from J; junction bases left unmatched: 4. The germline V gene has CDR1 SGHDT and CDR2 YYEEEE. In DNA form, the CDR3 reads TGTGCCAGCAGCGGCCGGGACAGGGTGAACACTGAAGCTTTCTTT. Protein product: CASSGRDRVNTEAFF.